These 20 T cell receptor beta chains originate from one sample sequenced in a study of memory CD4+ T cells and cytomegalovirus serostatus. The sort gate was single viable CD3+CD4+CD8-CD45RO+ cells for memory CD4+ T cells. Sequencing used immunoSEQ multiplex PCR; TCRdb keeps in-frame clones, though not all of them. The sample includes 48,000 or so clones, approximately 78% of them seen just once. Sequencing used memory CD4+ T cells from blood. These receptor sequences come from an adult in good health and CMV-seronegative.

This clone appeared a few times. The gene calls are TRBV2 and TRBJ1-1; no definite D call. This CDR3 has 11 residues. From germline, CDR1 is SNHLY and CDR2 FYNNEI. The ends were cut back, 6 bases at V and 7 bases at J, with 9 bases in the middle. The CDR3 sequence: CASRLDGEAFF. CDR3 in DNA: TGTGCCAGCAGACTGGACGGTGAAGCTTTCTTT.

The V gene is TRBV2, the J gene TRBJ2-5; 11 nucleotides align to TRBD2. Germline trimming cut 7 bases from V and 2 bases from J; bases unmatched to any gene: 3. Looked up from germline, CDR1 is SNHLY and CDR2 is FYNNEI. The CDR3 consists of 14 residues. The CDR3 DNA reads TGTGCCAGCAAAAGACTAGCGGGGCAAGAGACCCAGTACTTC. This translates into CASKRLAGQETQYF.

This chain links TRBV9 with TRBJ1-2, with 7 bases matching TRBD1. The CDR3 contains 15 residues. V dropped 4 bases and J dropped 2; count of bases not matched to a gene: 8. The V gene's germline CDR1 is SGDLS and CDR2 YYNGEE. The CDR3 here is CASSQLPQGNYGYTF. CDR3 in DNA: TGTGCCAGCAGCCAGCTCCCACAGGGGAACTATGGCTACACCTTC.

The CDR3 sequence is CASRRQDTGELFF. CDR3 bases: TGTGCCAGCAGGCGACAGGACACCGGGGAGCTGTTTTTT. V usage is TRBV14 and J usage is TRBJ2-2; D might be TRBD1 (6 bases). The V and J ends lost 6 bases and 3 bases respectively, with 8 bases between them. The V gene's germline CDR1 is SGHDN and CDR2 FVKESK. The CDR3 sequence is 13 residues long.

This CDR3 reads CASSGTEFYEQYF. CDR3 bases: TGTGCCAGCAGCGGAACTGAATTCTACGAGCAGTACTTC. The gene calls are TRBV27 and TRBJ2-7; no firm D call. CDR1 and CDR2 from the germline V gene are MNHEY and SMNVEV (reference sequence). V lost 6 bases and J lost 3, with 12 bases in between. The CDR3 is 13 amino acids.

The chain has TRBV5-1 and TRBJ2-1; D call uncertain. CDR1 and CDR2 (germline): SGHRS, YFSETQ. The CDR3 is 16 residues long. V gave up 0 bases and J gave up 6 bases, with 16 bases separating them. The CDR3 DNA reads TGCGCCAGCAGCTTGGATTTGCCCCAAATGGGCAATGAGCAGTTCTTC. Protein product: CASSLDLPQMGNEQFF.

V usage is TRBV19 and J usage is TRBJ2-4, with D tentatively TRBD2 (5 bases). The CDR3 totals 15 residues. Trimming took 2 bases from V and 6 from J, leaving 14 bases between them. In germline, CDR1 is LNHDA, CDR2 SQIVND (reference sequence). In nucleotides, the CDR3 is TGTGCCAGTAGTATAATCAGGACTGAAGGAAACATTCAGTACTTC. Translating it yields CASSIIRTEGNIQYF.

The CDR3 region is CASSSRGLAGTYNEQFF. Here the CDR3 DNA reads TGTGCCAGCAGCAGCCGGGGACTAGCGGGGACATACAATGAGCAGTTCTTC. The chain recombines TRBV7-2 with TRBJ2-1, with 13 bases matching TRBD2. Unmatched junction bases numbered 8, after V lost 5 bases and J lost 4 bases. CDR3 length: 17 residues. In germline, CDR1 is SGHTA, CDR2 FQGNSA.

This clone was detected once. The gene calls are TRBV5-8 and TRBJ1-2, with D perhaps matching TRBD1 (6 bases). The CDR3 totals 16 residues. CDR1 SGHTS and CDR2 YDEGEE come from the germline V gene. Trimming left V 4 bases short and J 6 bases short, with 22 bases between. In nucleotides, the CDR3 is TGTGCCAGCAGCCGCACACCCGTTACCCAGGGGAATGGCTACACCTTC. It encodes CASSRTPVTQGNGYTF.

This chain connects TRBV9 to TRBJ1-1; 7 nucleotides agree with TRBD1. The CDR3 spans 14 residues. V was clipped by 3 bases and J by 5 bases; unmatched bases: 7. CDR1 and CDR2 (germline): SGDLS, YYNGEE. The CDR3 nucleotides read TGTGCCAGCAGCGAGAGGACAGGTGGAACTGAAGCTTTCTTT. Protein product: CASSERTGGTEAFF.

For the CDR3, the DNA is TGCGCCAGCAGCTTGACGGGACAACTGAACACTGAAGCTTTCTTT. This gives the protein CASSLTGQLNTEAFF. The chain is built from TRBV5-1 and TRBJ1-1; a possible D gene is TRBD1 (6 bases). CDR1 SGHRS and CDR2 YFSETQ come from the germline V gene. The CDR3 is 15 residues long. Trimming pared 1 base from V and 0 bases from J, leaving 10 bases between. The whole variable domain, remainder taken from reference TRBV5-1 and TRBJ1-1, is KAGVTQTPRYLIKTRGQQVTLSCSPISGHRSVSWYQQTPGQGLQFLFEYFSETQRNKGNFPGRFSGRQFSNSRSEMNVSTLELGDSALYLCASSLTGQLNTEAFFGQGTRLTVV.

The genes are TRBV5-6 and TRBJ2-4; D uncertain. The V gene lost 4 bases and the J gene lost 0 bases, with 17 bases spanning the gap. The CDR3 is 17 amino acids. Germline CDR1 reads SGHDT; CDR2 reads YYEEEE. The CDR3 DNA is TGTGCCAGCAGCCCGATTAACAGCCAACTAGCCAAAAACATTCAGTACTTC. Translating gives CASSPINSQLAKNIQYF.

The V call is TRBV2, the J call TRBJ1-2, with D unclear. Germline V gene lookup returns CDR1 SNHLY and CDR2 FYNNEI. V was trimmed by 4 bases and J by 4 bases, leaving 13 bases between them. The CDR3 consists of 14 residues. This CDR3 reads CASSGDTKVYGYTF. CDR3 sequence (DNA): TGTGCCAGCAGTGGAGACACTAAGGTCTATGGCTACACCTTC.

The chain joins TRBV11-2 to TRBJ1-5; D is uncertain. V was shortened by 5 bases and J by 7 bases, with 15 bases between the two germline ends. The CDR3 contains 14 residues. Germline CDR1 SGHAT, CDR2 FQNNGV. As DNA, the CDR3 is TGTGCCAGCAGCCCCACACCTGTCAGGCAGCCCCAGCATTTT. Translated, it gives CASSPTPVRQPQHF.

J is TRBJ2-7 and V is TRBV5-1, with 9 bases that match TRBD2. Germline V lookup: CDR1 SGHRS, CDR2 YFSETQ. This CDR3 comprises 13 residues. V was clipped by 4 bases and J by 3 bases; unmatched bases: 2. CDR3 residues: CASSPTSGYEQYF. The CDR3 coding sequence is TGCGCCAGCAGCCCGACTAGCGGCTACGAGCAGTACTTC. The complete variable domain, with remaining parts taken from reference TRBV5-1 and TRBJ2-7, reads KAGVTQTPRYLIKTRGQQVTLSCSPISGHRSVSWYQQTPGQGLQFLFEYFSETQRNKGNFPGRFSGRQFSNSRSEMNVSTLELGDSALYLCASSPTSGYEQYFGPGTRLTVT.

Here the CDR3 reads CASGGNYNEQFF. Written as DNA, the CDR3 is TGTGCCAGCGGGGGCAACTACAATGAGCAGTTCTTC. This chain joins TRBV7-2 and TRBJ2-1; maybe TRBD1 (6 bases). This CDR3 contains 12 residues. From germline, CDR1 is SGHTA and CDR2 FQGNSA. V was pared by 8 bases and J by 3 bases, with 8 bases between.

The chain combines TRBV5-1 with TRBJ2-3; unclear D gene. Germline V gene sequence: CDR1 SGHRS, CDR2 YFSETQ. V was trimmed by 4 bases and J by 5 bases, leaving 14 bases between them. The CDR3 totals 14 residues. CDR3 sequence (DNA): TGCGCCAGCAGCCTGGGAAGGTCCGAAGATACGCAGTATTTT. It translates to CASSLGRSEDTQYF.

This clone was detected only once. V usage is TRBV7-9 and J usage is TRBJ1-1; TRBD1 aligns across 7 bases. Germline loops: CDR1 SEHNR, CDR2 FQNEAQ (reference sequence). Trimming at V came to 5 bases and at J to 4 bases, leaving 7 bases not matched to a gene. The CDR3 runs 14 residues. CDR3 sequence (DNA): TGTGCCAGCAGCACCCACCGGGACAGCACTGAAGCTTTCTTT. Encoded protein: CASSTHRDSTEAFF. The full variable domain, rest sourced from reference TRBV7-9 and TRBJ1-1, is DTGVSQNPRHKITKRGQNVTFRCDPISEHNRLYWYRQTLGQGPEFLTYFQNEAQLEKSRLLSDRFSAERPKGSFSTLEIQRTEQGDSAMYLCASSTHRDSTEAFFGQGTRLTVV.

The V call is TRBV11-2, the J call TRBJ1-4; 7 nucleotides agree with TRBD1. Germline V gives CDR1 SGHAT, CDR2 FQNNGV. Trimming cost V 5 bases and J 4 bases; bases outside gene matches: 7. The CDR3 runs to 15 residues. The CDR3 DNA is TGTGCCAGCAGCCTCGGACAGGTGCTTAATGAAAAACTGTTTTTT. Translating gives CASSLGQVLNEKLFF.

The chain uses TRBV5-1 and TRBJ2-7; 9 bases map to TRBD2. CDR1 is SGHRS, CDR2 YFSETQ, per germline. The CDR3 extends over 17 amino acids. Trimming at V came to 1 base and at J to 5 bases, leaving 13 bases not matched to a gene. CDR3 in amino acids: CASSLSGNSGRRNEQYF. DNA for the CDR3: TGCGCCAGCAGCTTGTCGGGCAATAGCGGGAGAAGGAACGAGCAGTACTTC.